Sequencing of this T cell receptor beta chain was carried out in a study of blood T cell repertoires in COVID-19. Measured with immunoSEQ multiplex PCR; TCRdb has only the in-frame clones, and not every one. The table includes 90,000 to 130,000 clones, roughly 87% detected once. This receptor was obtained from a human donor in a cohort sampled during active COVID-19. The material sequenced was peripheral blood.

The CDR3 is CASSLGASGEETQYF. CDR3 bases: TGCGCCAGCAGCTTGGGGGCTAGCGGGGAAGAGACCCAGTACTTC. This chain uses TRBV5-1 with TRBJ2-5, with 9 bases lining up with TRBD2. The CDR3 is 15 amino acids. Looked up from germline, CDR1 is SGHRS and CDR2 is YFSETQ. After removal of 0 bases from V and 3 bases from J, the junction contained 3 bases not matched to a gene.